This is a list of T cell receptor beta chains from one sample in a study of blood T cell repertoires in COVID-19. Sequenced by immunoSEQ multiplex PCR; TCRdb stores in-frame clones only, minus some. The table has around 78,000 clones, more than 75% seen once. Sequences were obtained from peripheral blood. The source is a woman aged 60-75 years with acute or convalescent COVID-19. CDR3s leave out the opening cysteine and the closing phenylalanine or tryptophan. Clone size is given for some rows only: seen once, a few or many times, or a class if the clone is expanded.

j_gene	v_gene	abundance	CDR3aa
TRBJ1-2	TRBV2	once	ASSGTGPYGYT
TRBJ2-2	TRBV5-1	NA	ASSAQPLAAFQTGELF
TRBJ2-7	TRBV7-2	NA	ASSPRPRDRYNYEQY
TRBJ1-2	TRBV7-2	NA	ASSRWTGENYGYT
TRBJ1-2	TRBV4-3	NA	ASSQADWDRDLFYGYT
TRBJ2-7	TRBV5-8	NA	ASSSGHAYLEQY
TRBJ1-2	TRBV2	NA	ASSEEDLYGYT
TRBJ2-7	TRBV7-2	few	ASSLEQGGTYEQY
TRBJ2-3	TRBV18	NA	ASSPTGIGTDTQY
TRBJ1-2	TRBV5-8	NA	ASRRGLDGYT
TRBJ2-1	TRBV28	NA	ASSFFQGIDEQF
TRBJ1-4	TRBV4-2	once	ASSQRDREDASEKLF
TRBJ2-3	TRBV4-3	NA	ASSQGFSSGRLVTDTQY
TRBJ1-1	TRBV6-5	NA	ASSYGSGVENTEAF
TRBJ2-5	TRBV12-3/TRBV12-4	NA	ASSPDREETQY
TRBJ2-1	TRBV11-3	NA	ASSLGANLRSDEQF
TRBJ2-7	TRBV7-9	NA	ASSLDMGTGKTYEQY
TRBJ2-7	TRBV5-5	NA	ASSSRGLGEQY
TRBJ2-7	TRBV9	NA	ASSVEQGSYEQY
TRBJ2-5	TRBV2	NA	ASSQQGTSQETQY
TRBJ2-5	TRBV15	NA	ATSRGTSGGEETQY
TRBJ2-5	TRBV6-5	NA	ASSGGVKTQY
TRBJ1-1	TRBV7-3	NA	ASSLTGGNTEAF
TRBJ1-1	TRBV3-1/TRBV3-2	NA	ASSQGQDESEAF
TRBJ1-2	TRBV28	NA	ASSPGRDYGYT
TRBJ2-1	TRBV4-3	NA	ASSQDGGPRSYNEQF
TRBJ1-4	TRBV28	NA	ASSRGQGREKLF
TRBJ2-7	TRBV7-8	NA	ASSLEGQGPYEQY
TRBJ1-2	TRBV7-3	NA	ASSLGGLYGYT
TRBJ1-1	TRBV27	NA	ASSLSRQGDLGTEAF
TRBJ2-7	TRBV6-6	NA	ASSTGSIAYEQY
TRBJ2-1	TRBV19	NA	ATPKLGPVDNEQF
TRBJ2-5	TRBV2	NA	ATGQVQETQY
TRBJ2-1	TRBV5-8	NA	ASSLGITPSSGSDEQF
TRBJ1-5	TRBV9	NA	ASSVVSRASNQPQH
TRBJ1-4	TRBV11-2	NA	ASSLEGSINEKLF
TRBJ1-5	TRBV27	once	ASSQQFEEPQH
TRBJ1-6	TRBV6-5	NA	ASSYSDRVNSPLH
TRBJ2-1	TRBV7-9	NA	ASSLRRLAGDNEQF
TRBJ2-7	TRBV28	NA	ASSFDLGTGGYEQY
TRBJ2-2	TRBV27	few	ASSLSRQGGGELF
TRBJ2-7	TRBV9	NA	ASSNPGTGIEQY
TRBJ2-1	TRBV11-3	NA	ASSRDSGGNNEQF
TRBJ2-3	TRBV2	NA	ASSQRGVTVDPSTDTQY
TRBJ1-1	TRBV2	NA	ASSDTGAVTEAF
TRBJ2-7	TRBV6-5	NA	ATNPRDRGFHEQY
TRBJ2-5	TRBV28	NA	ASSPNRGRPRY
TRBJ1-2	TRBV2	NA	ASSRDSNYGYT
TRBJ2-5	TRBV5-1	NA	ASSPAGDQETQY
TRBJ2-1	TRBV11-2	once	ASSLGGGGVVNEQF
TRBJ2-5	TRBV7-2	NA	ASSSLGQGMETQY
TRBJ1-4	TRBV4-2	few	ASSQGISDNEKLF
TRBJ1-2	TRBV28	NA	ASSLYRTGAGYT
TRBJ1-1	TRBV6-1	once	ASSEARHPGGVGAF
TRBJ1-4	TRBV4-2	NA	ASSQEGGQGAHEKLF
TRBJ1-5	TRBV12-3/TRBV12-4	NA	ASSFMYQPQH
TRBJ2-7	TRBV7-2	NA	ASSYPPWEEQY
TRBJ1-2	TRBV7-2	NA	ASSSSGEGYT
TRBJ1-2	TRBV7-9	few	ASSSWDSGIYT